Listed below are T cell receptor beta chains from one sample, sequenced in a study of blood T cell repertoires in COVID-19. Assay used: immunoSEQ multiplex PCR; TCRdb lists only in-frame clones, some missing. The data contain 310,000 or so clones, 75% to 90% of them singletons. The specimen was peripheral blood. These receptor sequences come from a woman aged 45-65 years who had recovered from COVID-19. Both conserved end residues are part of each CDR3. A D gene is named only where the DNA matches it firmly. Part of the rows lack a size; the others show once, few, many or a class for expanded clones.

j_gene	abundance	d_gene	v_gene	CDR3aa	CDR3nt
TRBJ2-5	NA	TRBD2	TRBV7-9	CASSSLAGADRETQYF	TGTGCCAGCAGCTCGTTAGCGGGGGCGGATCGAGAGACCCAGTACTTC
TRBJ1-5	NA	NA	TRBV27	CASSSGGRFNNQPQHF	TGTGCCAGCAGTTCCGGGGGACGGTTCAACAATCAGCCCCAGCATTTT
TRBJ2-2	NA	TRBD1	TRBV13	CASSTSGGLTGELFF	TGTGCCAGCAGCACCTCAGGGGGTTTAACCGGGGAGCTGTTTTTT
TRBJ1-4	NA	NA	TRBV10-3	CAARFGEKLFF	TGTGCCGCCAGGTTTGGTGAAAAACTGTTTTTT
TRBJ1-2	NA	TRBD1	TRBV7-9	CASSFETGGNYGYTF	TGTGCCAGCAGCTTTGAGACAGGGGGTAACTATGGCTACACCTTC
TRBJ2-1	NA	NA	TRBV7-7	CASSSSPLGSSYNEQFF	TGTGCTAGCAGCTCCTCTCCTCTAGGGAGCTCCTACAATGAGCAGTTCTTC
TRBJ1-1	NA	NA	TRBV4-1	CASSQEPSRYEAFF	TGCGCCAGCAGCCAAGAACCTTCACGTTACGAGGCTTTCTTT
TRBJ2-1	NA	TRBD2	TRBV7-3	CASSFPSTSGRNNEQFF	TGTGCCAGCAGCTTCCCCTCGACTAGCGGGAGGAACAATGAGCAGTTCTTC
TRBJ2-7	NA	TRBD1	TRBV28	CASSRGWGTGDSEQYF	TGTGCCAGCAGTCGGGGTTGGGGGACAGGGGATAGCGAGCAGTACTTC
TRBJ2-7	NA	TRBD1	TRBV30	CAWSPGQGAYEQYF	TGTGCCTGGAGCCCGGGACAGGGGGCCTACGAGCAGTACTTC
TRBJ1-3	NA	NA	TRBV2	CASSARQRSGNTIYF	TGTGCCAGCAGTGCCCGTCAGCGCTCTGGAAACACCATATATTTT
TRBJ2-1	NA	TRBD2	TRBV9	CASSGRKREGPYEQFF	TGTGCCAGCAGCGGACGAAAGCGGGAGGGCCCGTATGAGCAGTTCTTC
TRBJ2-2	NA	NA	TRBV7-2	CASSLGVANTGELFF	TGTGCCAGCAGCTTAGGAGTAGCTAACACCGGGGAGCTGTTTTTT
TRBJ1-2	NA	TRBD1	TRBV6-5	CASSYSEGANGYTF	TGTGCCAGCAGTTACTCAGAGGGGGCGAACGGCTACACCTTC
TRBJ2-5	NA	TRBD2	TRBV6-1	CASSEDLLFFSGGPQETQYF	TGTGCCAGCAGTGAAGACCTCCTTTTTTTCAGCGGGGGCCCCCAAGAGACCCAGTACTTC
TRBJ2-3	NA	NA	TRBV6-5	CASSRGSTDTQYF	TGTGCCAGCAGTCGGGGTAGCACAGATACGCAGTATTTT
TRBJ1-2	few	TRBD1	TRBV7-3	CASSQTGDGRYGYTF	TGTGCCAGCAGCCAGACAGGGGATGGGAGGTATGGCTACACCTTC
TRBJ2-7	NA	NA	TRBV11-1	CASSLGAGSSYEQYF	TGTGCCAGCAGCTTAGGGGCAGGAAGCTCCTACGAGCAGTACTTC
TRBJ1-2	NA	TRBD1	TRBV18	CASSPLQGDLYGYTF	TGTGCCAGCTCACCACTCCAGGGGGACCTCTATGGCTACACCTTC
TRBJ1-1	once	NA	TRBV30	CAWDPHMNTEAFF	TGTGCCTGGGACCCGCACATGAACACTGAAGCTTTCTTT